The clone carrying this T cell receptor (beta chain) was seen repeatedly, ten times or more. This specimen comes from a study of T cell repertoires in cytomegalovirus infection. Study as a whole: Matching HLA type and CMV infection were both indicated by public TCR beta signatures.

TCRdb redid the calling of the reads with MiXCR, one entry per CDR3 protein. The top ten hold about 16% of the sample, which has about 260,000 distinct CDR3 sequences, roughly 9.1% seen once. This CDR3 spans 15 amino acids. Unmatched junction bases numbered 9, after V lost 5 bases and J lost 4 bases. Germline CDR1 and CDR2: SGHTA and FQGNSA. The rearrangement uses TRBV7-2 and TRBJ1-2, with 8 bases aligning to TRBD1. The source is a human donor in good health (CMV status not recorded). Some clones in this sample may be carry-over from other donors' samples. The sequencing input was PBMCs. CDR3 coding DNA: TGTGCCAGCAGCCCGGTGACAGGGGAACTCTATGGCTACACCTTC. This encodes CASSPVTGELYGYTF.